This passage covers 32 T cell receptor beta chains from one sample sequenced in a study of blood T cell repertoires in COVID-19. Generated by immunoSEQ multiplex PCR, the TCRdb table keeps only in-frame clones and is missing some. The sample has roughly 100,000 clones; nearly 90% are singletons. Material for sequencing was peripheral blood. All receptors derive from a man in his forties or fifties with active COVID-19.

The chain couples TRBV10-3 to TRBJ1-5, with D unclear. This CDR3 region has 15 residues. Germline V gene lookup returns CDR1 ENHRY and CDR2 SYGVKD. Between the trimmed V and J ends, which lost 0 bases and 9 bases, there was a span of 15 bases. The CDR3 region has the DNA TGTGCCATCAGTGAGTCGCGGGGAGATGAGGGGCCCCAGCATTTT. Protein: CAISESRGDEGPQHF.

This clone has only one observation. The V gene is TRBV27, the J gene TRBJ1-5; D remains ambiguous. This CDR3 comprises 14 residues. With 3 bases removed from V and 0 bases from J, the gap between germline ends came to 6 bases. Germline assignment: CDR1 MNHEY and CDR2 SMNVEV (reference sequence). CDR3 region: CASSFSSSNQPQHF. Here the CDR3 DNA reads TGTGCCAGCAGTTTTAGCAGTAGCAATCAGCCCCAGCATTTT.

The chain uses TRBV5-4 and TRBJ1-1, with D unclear. Trimming shortened V by 3 bases and J by 8 bases, and 11 bases separated the two germline ends. Germline V gene lookup returns CDR1 SGHNT and CDR2 YYREEE (reference sequence). This CDR3 has 12 residues. CDR3 in amino acids: CASSSPQEEAFF. CDR3 DNA sequence: TGTGCCAGCAGCTCCCCCCAGGAAGAAGCTTTCTTT.

V gene TRBV5-1 combines with J gene TRBJ2-3, with D possibly matching TRBD2 (5 bases). CDR1 is SGHRS and CDR2 is YFSETQ in the germline V gene. The CDR3 runs 14 residues. V was pared by 0 bases and J by 0 bases, with 5 bases between. The CDR3 reads CASSLGTSTDTQYF. Here the CDR3 DNA reads TGCGCCAGCAGCTTGGGGACTAGCACAGATACGCAGTATTTT.

About this clone: The junction departs from germline at one end; a sequencing error may be responsible. The V and J genes are TRBV6-2 or TRBV6-3 and TRBJ2-1; no definite D call. The CDR3 is 12 amino acids. CDR1 is MNHEY and CDR2 is SVGEGT in the germline V gene. This CDR3 is CASSYPPRLPLF. The CDR3 DNA sequence: TGTGCCAGCAGTTACCCTCCGAGGCTCCCACTCTTC.

Here the CDR3 reads CASSGRTSGEYNEQFF. Here the CDR3 DNA reads TGTGCCAGCAGTGGTCGGACTAGCGGGGAATACAATGAGCAGTTCTTC. The rearrangement uses TRBV11-2 and TRBJ2-1; TRBD2 aligns across 12 bases. The J segment lost 4 bases and the V segment lost 6 bases, leaving 7 bases of the junction unmatched. The CDR3 loop spans 16 amino acids. Germline lookup yields CDR1 SGHAT and CDR2 FQNNGV.

The chain couples TRBV7-2 to TRBJ2-7, with D possibly matching TRBD1 (6 bases). The CDR3 covers 18 residues. Germline loops: CDR1 SGHTA, CDR2 FQGNSA. V lost 1 base, J lost 2 bases, and 21 bases lay in between. Here the CDR3 reads CASSLVFGSAGEPYEQYF. In DNA form, the CDR3 reads TGTGCCAGCAGCTTAGTCTTTGGGAGTGCAGGGGAACCCTACGAGCAGTACTTC.

This clone occurred once. The chain couples TRBV6-6 to TRBJ1-4, with D uncertain. Per the germline V gene, CDR1 is MNHNY and CDR2 is SVGAGI (reference sequence). V was clipped by 2 bases and J by 8 bases, with 9 bases between them. The CDR3 has 13 residues. Written as DNA, the CDR3 is TGTGCCAGCAGTTACAGGAGGAGGGAAAAACTGTTTTTT. It yields the protein CASSYRRREKLFF.

The J gene is TRBJ2-7, the V gene TRBV6-1, with TRBD1 as a possible D gene (6 bases). The V and J ends lost 2 bases and 0 bases respectively, with 14 bases between them. This CDR3 has 16 residues. Germline CDR1 is MNHNS and CDR2 is SASEGT. Here the CDR3 reads CASSELVDRSSYEQYF. The CDR3 bases are TGTGCCAGCAGTGAACTTGTGGACAGATCCTCCTACGAGCAGTACTTC.

The J gene is TRBJ2-7, the V gene TRBV4-3; possible D gene TRBD2, 6 bases. The germline V gene encodes CDR1 LGHNA and CDR2 YSLEER. Trimming left V 0 bases short and J 0 bases short, with 9 bases between. The CDR3 totals 15 residues. CDR3 nucleotide sequence: TGCGCCAGCAGCCAAGAGGTGCGGGGCTCCTACGAGCAGTACTTC. Its translation: CASSQEVRGSYEQYF.

The J gene is TRBJ2-3, the V gene TRBV10-3; TRBD2 agrees at 8 bases. Germline V gene lookup returns CDR1 ENHRY and CDR2 SYGVKD. The ends lost 7 bases at V and 5 bases at J; junction bases unmatched: 8. This CDR3 has 14 residues. The CDR3 DNA sequence: TGTGCCATCACCGGAGCGGGGGTATTAGATACGCAGTATTTT. It specifies CAITGAGVLDTQYF.

The DNA of the CDR3 is TGTGCCAGCAGCGAAGAGGACCACAGGTTGATAGAGCGTAATTCACCCCTCCACTTT. Its protein product is CASSEEDHRLIERNSPLHF. The chain joins TRBV9 to TRBJ1-6; TRBD1 might be the D (5 bases). The CDR3 is 19 amino acids. Germline V gene data show CDR1 as SGDLS and CDR2 as YYNGEE. The V and J ends lost 3 bases and 6 bases respectively, with 25 bases between them.

This rearrangement joins TRBV7-8 to TRBJ2-7, with D tentatively TRBD2 (5 bases). The CDR3 has 14 residues. The ends were cut back, 4 bases at V and 2 bases at J, with 12 bases in the middle. Germline CDR1 and CDR2: SGHVS and FQNEAQ. CDR3 coding DNA: TGTGCCAGCAGCTCCATGAGCGGAACCTACGAGCAGTACTTC. It yields the protein CASSSMSGTYEQYF.

The V and J genes are TRBV30 and TRBJ1-1, with D hard to call. The CDR3 is 13 residues long. Germline CDR1 GTSNPN, CDR2 SVGIG (reference sequence). V dropped 0 bases and J dropped 11 bases, with 16 bases sitting between them. In nucleotides, the CDR3 is TGTGCCTGGAGTGTACAAGGAACAGTAGGTGCTTTCTTT. It specifies CAWSVQGTVGAFF.

This chain links TRBV27 with TRBJ2-1; 8 bases align to TRBD1. Germline CDR1 reads MNHEY; CDR2 reads SMNVEV (reference sequence). The V gene end was trimmed by 8 bases and the J gene end by 4 bases; junction bases not matched to a gene: 13. This CDR3 contains 16 residues. The CDR3 region is CASHKFTGGLYNEQFF. In DNA, the CDR3 is TGTGCCAGCCACAAATTTACAGGGGGACTTTACAATGAGCAGTTCTTC.

This clone has just one count. V usage is TRBV6-5 and J usage is TRBJ1-3, with D tentatively TRBD1 (6 bases). The CDR3 runs to 15 residues. Germline loops: CDR1 MNHEY, CDR2 SVGAGI. Trimming cost V 8 bases and J 0 bases, with 14 bases left between them. This CDR3 is CASRETGLSGNTIYF. CDR3 sequence (DNA): TGTGCCAGCCGGGAAACAGGGCTCTCTGGAAACACCATATATTTT.

V is TRBV2 and J is TRBJ1-5; 9 nucleotides agree with TRBD1. Trimming took 6 bases from V and 6 from J; bases not matched to a gene: 6. The germline gives CDR1 SNHLY, CDR2 FYNNEI. The length of the CDR3 is 14 residues. The chain's CDR3 is CASRETGGGQPQHF. CDR3 sequence (DNA): TGTGCCAGCAGGGAGACAGGGGGTGGTCAGCCCCAGCATTTT.

This clone appeared a few times. V and J are TRBV7-9 and TRBJ1-2, with 9 bases fitting TRBD1. CDR3 length: 12 amino acids. Germline-derived CDR1 and CDR2 are SEHNR and FQNEAQ (reference sequence). The V and J ends lost 6 bases and 8 bases, in that order; junction bases with no gene match: 4. CDR3 sequence (DNA): TGTGCCAGCAGGCCCACAGGGGGCGGCTACACCTTC. The encoded protein is CASRPTGGGYTF.

This chain links TRBV18 with TRBJ1-2, with TRBD1 as a possible D gene (5 bases). The ends were cut back, 6 bases at V and 4 bases at J, with 21 bases in the middle. The germline gives CDR1 KGHSH, CDR2 LQKENI. This CDR3 is built from 16 residues. CDR3 region: CASSGGLGTAAYGYTF. The CDR3 DNA reads as TGTGCCAGCTCGGGGGGATTAGGGACGGCGGCCTATGGCTACACCTTC.

The V call is TRBV5-1, the J call TRBJ2-1, with 8 nucleotides matching TRBD2. Germline V CDR1 and CDR2: SGHRS, YFSETQ. This CDR3 has 15 residues. V was clipped by 0 bases and J by 9 bases; unmatched bases: 8. CDR3 in amino acids: CASSLVELAEREQFF. The CDR3 nucleotides are TGCGCCAGCAGCTTGGTTGAACTAGCGGAGCGTGAGCAGTTCTTC.

This chain uses TRBV5-5 with TRBJ2-7; weak D call: TRBD2 (5 bases). V lost 5 bases and J lost 6, with 12 bases in between. CDR3 length: 12 amino acids. Germline V gives CDR1 SGHKS, CDR2 YYEKEE (reference sequence). The DNA of the CDR3 is TGTGCCAGCAGACTAGGACCCTCCGAGCAGTACTTC. This gives the protein CASRLGPSEQYF.

The V gene is TRBV19, the J gene TRBJ2-7; 9 bases match TRBD1. Germline V CDR1 and CDR2: LNHDA, SQIVND (reference sequence). The CDR3 totals 14 residues. Trimming took 4 bases from V and 3 from J; bases not matched to a gene: 4. The CDR3 nucleotides read TGTGCCAGTAGTAGGCCGGGACAGGGCTACGAGCAGTACTTC. It yields the protein CASSRPGQGYEQYF.

This clone came up a few times. This chain joins TRBV19 and TRBJ1-2; D is ambiguous. Germline V gene data show CDR1 as LNHDA and CDR2 as SQIVND (reference sequence). The CDR3 spans 14 residues. V lost 5 bases, J lost 2 bases, and 12 bases lay in between. The CDR3: CASSPAFGNYGYTF. For the CDR3, the DNA is TGTGCCAGTAGTCCGGCTTTCGGGAACTATGGCTACACCTTC.

This chain links TRBV2 with TRBJ2-3; 15 nucleotides match TRBD2. From germline, CDR1 is SNHLY and CDR2 FYNNEI. With V trimmed by 6 bases and J by 5 bases, 9 bases remained unmatched. The CDR3 contains 17 residues. CDR3 in amino acids: CASRLPGLAGGEDTQYF. As DNA, the CDR3 is TGTGCCAGCAGACTCCCGGGACTAGCGGGGGGTGAAGATACGCAGTATTTT.

V and J are TRBV7-9 and TRBJ2-3; D gene ambiguous. CDR3 length equals 17 residues. The V gene's germline CDR1 is SEHNR and CDR2 FQNEAQ (reference sequence). Between the trimmed V and J ends, which lost 1 base and 1 base, there was a span of 15 bases. The CDR3 loop is CASSLVSSPLGTDTQYF. In DNA form, the CDR3 reads TGTGCCAGCAGCTTAGTCTCTTCCCCCCTCGGCACAGATACGCAGTATTTT.

This sequence joins TRBV7-8 and TRBJ1-2; D is perhaps TRBD1 (6 bases). The CDR3 consists of 15 residues. Germline CDR1 reads SGHVS; CDR2 reads FQNEAQ. Trimming shortened V by 1 base and J by 4 bases, and 13 bases separated the two germline ends. CDR3 sequence (DNA): TGTGCCAGCAGCTTAGTGGGGGGCGGGGGCTATGGCTACACCTTC. Protein product: CASSLVGGGGYGYTF.

This clone was detected a few times. V and J are TRBV2 and TRBJ1-3; D not certain. This CDR3 contains 14 residues. V was cut by 8 bases and J by 0 bases, with 11 bases left in between. The germline CDR1 and CDR2 sequences are SNHLY and FYNNEI. The CDR3 reads CASHTVRSGNTIYF. The DNA for the CDR3 is TGTGCCAGCCACACAGTCCGCTCTGGAAACACCATATATTTT.

For the CDR3, the DNA is TGTGCCAGCAGCTTAAGGGCCCGTCCTAGCGGCCCAGATACGCAGTATTTT. It encodes CASSLRARPSGPDTQYF. The V gene is TRBV7-2, the J gene TRBJ2-3; 7 bases align to TRBD2. J gave up 4 bases and V 2 bases, and 12 bases lay outside the gene matches. Germline V gives CDR1 SGHTA, CDR2 FQGNSA. This CDR3 is 17 amino acids long. The whole variable domain, remainder taken from reference TRBV7-2 and TRBJ2-3, is GAGVSQSPSNKVTEKGKDVELRCDPISGHTALYWYRQSLGQGLEFLIYFQGNSAPDKSGLPSDRFSAERTGGSVSTLTIQRTQQEDSAVYLCASSLRARPSGPDTQYFGPGTRLTVL.

This clone occurred once. The V call is TRBV21-1, the J call TRBJ1-1. TRBV21-1 corresponds to a pseudogene. The CDR3 has 14 amino acids. In DNA, the CDR3 is TGTGCCAGCAGGCACCGGGGAGTGAACACTGAAGCTTTCTTT. Amino acids: CASRHRGVNTEAFF.

This clone was observed once. The chain uses TRBV4-2 and TRBJ2-5; TRBD2 is a possible D gene (6 bases). Germline lookup yields CDR1 LGHNA and CDR2 YNFKEQ. The CDR3 covers 15 residues. Trimming removed 3 bases at V and 4 bases at J, with 15 bases between. CDR3 sequence: CASSQTQGGVETQYF. In DNA form, the CDR3 reads TGTGCCAGCAGCCAGACGCAGGGCGGGGTAGAGACCCAGTACTTC.

The chain links TRBV6-5 to TRBJ2-1; maybe TRBD2 (5 bases). The CDR3 has 14 amino acids. Trimming cost V 0 bases and J 7 bases, with 10 bases left between them. Germline values: CDR1 MNHEY, CDR2 SVGAGI. CDR3 protein: CASSYSLVRNEQFF. The DNA of the CDR3 is TGTGCCAGCAGTTACTCACTAGTGAGGAATGAGCAGTTCTTC.

V gene TRBV15 combines with J gene TRBJ2-7; 8 bases are a match to TRBD1. V was pared by 5 bases and J by 4 bases, with 10 bases of the junction left unmatched. The germline V gene has CDR1 LNHNV and CDR2 YYDKDF (reference sequence). This CDR3 is 15 amino acids long. For the CDR3, the DNA is TGTGCCACCAGCGGAATTAGGACAGGGAATTACGAGCAGTACTTC. This encodes CATSGIRTGNYEQYF.